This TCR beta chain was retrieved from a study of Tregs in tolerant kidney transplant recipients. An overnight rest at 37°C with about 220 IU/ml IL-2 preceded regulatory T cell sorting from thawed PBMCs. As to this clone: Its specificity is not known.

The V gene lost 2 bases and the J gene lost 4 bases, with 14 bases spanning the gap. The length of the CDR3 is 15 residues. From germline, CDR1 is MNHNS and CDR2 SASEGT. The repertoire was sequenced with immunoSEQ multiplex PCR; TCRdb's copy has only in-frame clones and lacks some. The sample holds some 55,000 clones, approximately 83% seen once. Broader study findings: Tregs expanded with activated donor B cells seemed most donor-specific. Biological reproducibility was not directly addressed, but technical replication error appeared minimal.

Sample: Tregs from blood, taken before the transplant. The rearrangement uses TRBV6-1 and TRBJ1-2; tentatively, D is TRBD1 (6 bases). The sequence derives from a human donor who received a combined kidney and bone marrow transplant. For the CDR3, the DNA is TGTGCCAGCAGTGAATTTTGGGGGCGGGGCTATGGCTACACCTTC. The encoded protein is CASSEFWGRGYGYTF.